The sequence of this TCR beta chain was determined in a study of CD8 T cells in ankylosing spondylitis (dated by TCRdb to about 2017). Concerning the study at large: The study set out to find disease-linked TCR variants by profiling T cell receptor beta repertoires in ankylosing spondylitis patients and healthy donors. The whole study cohort included under 140 healthy donors and 20 to 30 ankylosing spondylitis patients. Peripheral blood was sampled, and synovial fluid was additionally collected from ankylosing spondylitis patients. Overall study results and their limits: Some of the motif variants had been reported before in the synovial fluid and blood of reactive arthritis patients, a finding that suggests common disease-initiation mechanisms. The disease-linked clones were reported to be significantly enriched in matched synovial fluid samples from ankylosing spondylitis patients. Blood from ankylosing spondylitis patients appeared to be characterized by a TCR beta motif made up of several highly homologous amino acid variants. The disease-linked clones showed a CD8+ phenotype and occurred at relatively low frequencies in peripheral blood.

For sequencing, an Illumina HiSeq 2500 was employed. Quantitative 5'-RACE with molecular barcodes was the method used to prepare the TCR beta libraries. Turning to the authors' computational methods: A new computational method based on a probabilistic model of VDJ rearrangement was used to identify disease-linked TCR variants. TCRdb handled the public reads itself, with Q25 trimming in fastp and clone calling in MiXCR, and kept productive beta chains. Rows matching on CDR3 protein sequence are summarized as one entry with the most common DNA and genes. TCRdb's processing, not the authors' own work, is the source of the V and J calls. The sample records some 350,000 distinct CDR3 sequences, around 15% of which are singletons. The ten largest account for less than 1.1% of the sample. From a lookup of the germline V gene, CDR1 and CDR2 are SGHVS and FNYEAQ. The CDR3, from cysteine to phenylalanine, totals 15 residues. The only DNA kept is the CDR3, 45 bases in frame from the first base. V and J are truncated by 0 bases and 2 bases respectively, leaving an intervening sequence of 7 bases.

In the case of this clonotype: Its antigen remains unidentified. Per-nucleotide qualities are absent, and no much larger clonotype sits a single base away.

The receptor was derived from a male donor with ankylosing spondylitis or in good health (not recorded which). This sequence uses TRBV7-6 and TRBJ2-2; too little of a D gene remains to name it. The sample was blood, either unsorted or a sorted T cell fraction (not recorded which). The nucleotide sequence is TGTGCCAGCAGCTTAGCTCGGAGTAACACCGGGGAGCTGTTTTTT. Its amino acids are CASSLARSNTGELFF. The CDR3 plus the reference TRBV7-6 and TRBJ2-2 genes for the other parts give the full variable domain: GAGVSQSPRYKVTKRGQDVALRCDPISGHVSLYWYRQALGQGPEFLTYFNYEAQQDKSGLPNDRFSAERPEGSISTLTIQRTEQRDSAMYRCASSLARSNTGELFFGEGSRLTVL.